The source of this T cell receptor (beta chain) is a study of cytomegalovirus exposure and HLA in healthy donors. About the research overall: The use of the same platform for the 130 or so validation repertoires and the approximately 730 first-cohort repertoires was reported by a later analysis. Findings and caveats of the study: Some public TCRs appeared in many individuals, while most sequences were rare. Reported results showed that the classifier diagnosed cytomegalovirus status with high specificity and sensitivity.

CDR1 is SQVTM, CDR2 ANQGSEA, per germline. V shed 5 bases and J 5 bases; nucleotides not matched to a gene: 11. The length of the CDR3 is 15 residues. TCRdb's table, derived via immunoSEQ multiplex PCR, lists solely in-frame clones and lacks some. The table records roughly 80,000 clones, around 94% of them present only once. In the case of this clone: Antigen: not known.

Donors came from a validation cohort of fewer than 150 subjects, distinct from the first 666-subject cohort. The source is a woman under 30 in good health and CMV-seropositive. The chain employs TRBV29-1 and TRBJ2-2; TRBD1 matches 7 bases. The sequencing input was PBMCs. For the CDR3, the DNA is TGCAGCGTTAACAGAAGGGGGCGGGTAACCGGGGAGCTGTTTTTT. Translation gives CSVNRRGRVTGELFF.